This TCR beta chain emerged from a study of cytomegalovirus exposure and HLA in healthy donors. Germline V CDR1 and CDR2: SGHRS, YFSETQ. This CDR3 spans 16 amino acids. V lost 4 bases and J lost 5, with 18 bases in between. It was with 60 Vbeta and 13 Jbeta primers that the PCR ran. This table comes from immunoSEQ multiplex PCR, and its TCRdb copy is limited to in-frame clones, with some not included. The sample includes roughly 130,000 clones, about 8.5% of them seen just once. Study-wide points: Among TCR beta chains of equal frequency, HLA-associated ones were more clonally expanded in a later analysis.

As regards this clone: What it binds is unknown.

The TCR sequence derives from a man in his forties or fifties in good health and CMV-seronegative. Sequencing input: PBMCs. The chain has TRBV5-1 and TRBJ2-2; D perhaps matches TRBD1 (8 bases). Here the CDR3 DNA reads TGCGCCAGCAGCACCCGGACAGGGCGGGGGACCGGGGAGCTGTTTTTT. Its translation: CASSTRTGRGTGELFF.